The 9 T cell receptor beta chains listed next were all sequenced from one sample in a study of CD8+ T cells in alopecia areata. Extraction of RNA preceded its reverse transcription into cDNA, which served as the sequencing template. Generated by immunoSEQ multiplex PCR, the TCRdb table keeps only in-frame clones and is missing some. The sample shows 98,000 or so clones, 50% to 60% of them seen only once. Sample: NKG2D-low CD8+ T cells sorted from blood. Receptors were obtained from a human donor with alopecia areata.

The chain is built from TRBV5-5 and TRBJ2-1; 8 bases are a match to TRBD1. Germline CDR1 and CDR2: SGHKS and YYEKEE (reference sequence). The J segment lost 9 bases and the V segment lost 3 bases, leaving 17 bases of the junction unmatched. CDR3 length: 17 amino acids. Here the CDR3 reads CASSYRRTGSKSSEQFF. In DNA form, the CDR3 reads TGTGCCAGCAGCTACCGTCGGACAGGGTCGAAATCTAGTGAGCAGTTCTTC.

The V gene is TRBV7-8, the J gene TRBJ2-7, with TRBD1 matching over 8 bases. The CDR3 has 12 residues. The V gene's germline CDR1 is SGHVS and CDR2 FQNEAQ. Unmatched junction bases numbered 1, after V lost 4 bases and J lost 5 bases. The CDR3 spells CASSWGQDEQYF. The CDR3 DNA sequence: TGTGCCAGCAGCTGGGGACAGGACGAGCAGTACTTC.

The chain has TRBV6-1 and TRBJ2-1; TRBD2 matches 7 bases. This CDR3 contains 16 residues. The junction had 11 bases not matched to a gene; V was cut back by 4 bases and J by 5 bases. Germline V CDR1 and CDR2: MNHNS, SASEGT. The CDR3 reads CASSVTGLVSNNEQFF. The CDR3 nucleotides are TGTGCCAGCAGTGTCACCGGACTAGTTTCCAACAATGAGCAGTTCTTC.

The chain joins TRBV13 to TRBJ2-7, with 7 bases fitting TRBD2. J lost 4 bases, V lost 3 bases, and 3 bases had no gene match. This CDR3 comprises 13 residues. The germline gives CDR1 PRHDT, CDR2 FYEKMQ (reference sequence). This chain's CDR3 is CASSLGGGYEQYF. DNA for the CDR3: TGTGCCAGCAGCTTGGGGGGAGGGTACGAGCAGTACTTC.

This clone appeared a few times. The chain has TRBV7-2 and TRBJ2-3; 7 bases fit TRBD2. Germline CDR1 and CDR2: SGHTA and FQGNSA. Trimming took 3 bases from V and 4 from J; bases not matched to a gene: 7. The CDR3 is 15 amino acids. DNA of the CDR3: TGTGCCAGCAGCTTGGCGGGAGTAGTGGCAGATACGCAGTATTTT. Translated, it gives CASSLAGVVADTQYF.

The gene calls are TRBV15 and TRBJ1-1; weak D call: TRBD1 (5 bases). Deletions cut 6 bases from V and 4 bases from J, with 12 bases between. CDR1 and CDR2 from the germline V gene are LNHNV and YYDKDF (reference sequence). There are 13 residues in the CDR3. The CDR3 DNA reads TGTGCCACCAGTTCAGGGCTCGTCACTGAAGCTTTCTTT. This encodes CATSSGLVTEAFF.

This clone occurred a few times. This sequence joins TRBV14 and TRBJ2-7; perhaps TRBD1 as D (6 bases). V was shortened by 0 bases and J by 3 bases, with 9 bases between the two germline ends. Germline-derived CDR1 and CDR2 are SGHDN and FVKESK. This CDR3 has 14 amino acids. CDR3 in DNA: TGTGCCAGCAGCCAAGAGCAGGGGAGCTACGAGCAGTACTTC. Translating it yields CASSQEQGSYEQYF.

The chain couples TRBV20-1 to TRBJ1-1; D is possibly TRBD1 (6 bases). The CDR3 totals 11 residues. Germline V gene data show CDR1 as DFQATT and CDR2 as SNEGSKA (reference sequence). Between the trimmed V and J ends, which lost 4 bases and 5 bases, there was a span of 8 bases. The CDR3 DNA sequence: TGCAGTGCTATTCAGGGGACTGAAGCTTTCTTT. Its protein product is CSAIQGTEAFF.

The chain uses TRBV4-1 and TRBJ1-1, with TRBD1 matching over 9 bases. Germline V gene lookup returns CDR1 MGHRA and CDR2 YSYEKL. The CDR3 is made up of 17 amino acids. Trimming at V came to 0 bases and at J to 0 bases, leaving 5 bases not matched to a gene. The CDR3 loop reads CASSQENRGLMNTEAFF. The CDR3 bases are TGCGCCAGCAGCCAAGAAAACAGGGGGCTAATGAACACTGAAGCTTTCTTT.